This TCR beta chain was sequenced during a study of shared clonotypes between healthy human individuals. With respect to this clone: What it binds is unknown.

Authors' methods: Junction-only sequences without quality scores were provided by ImmunoSEQ, so filtering was different. The table came from immunoSEQ multiplex PCR; TCRdb's copy has only in-frame clones and leaves some out. The DNA was the basis for D and trimming; V, J and clone size are from that table. The table includes around 1.5 million clones, 95% to 99% detected once. Trimming took 4 bases from V and 2 from J, leaving 9 bases between them. This CDR3 spans 13 amino acids. Germline assignment: CDR1 SGHDT and CDR2 YYEEEE. General study findings and limits: Exclusively blood specimens were collected; tissue repertoires likely differ.

Input material: naive CD4+ T cells sorted from blood. Subset reported: CD45RA+ positively selected. This receptor was identified in a man aged 30-40 years in good health. The chain is built from TRBV5-6 and TRBJ1-1; TRBD1 is a possible D gene (6 bases). Written as DNA, the CDR3 is TGTGCCAGCAGCGAGGACAGTAACACTGAAGCTTTCTTT. The encoded protein is CASSEDSNTEAFF.